This T cell receptor (beta chain) was obtained from a study of T cells in tuberculosis. This table comes from immunoSEQ multiplex PCR, and its TCRdb copy is limited to in-frame clones, with some not included. The table lists around 45,000 clones, approximately 94% of them singletons, with 1.9% in the top ten. The V segment lost 3 bases and the J segment 7 bases; nucleotides outside the gene matches: 9. CDR3 length: 18 amino acids. CDR1 and CDR2 (germline): MGHRA, YSYEKL. The sequence was collected from a donor between 10 and 35 years old with latent tuberculosis or without tuberculosis infection. Some clones in this sample may be carry-over from other donors' samples. The chain is built from TRBV4-1 and TRBJ2-1; 16 bases fit TRBD2. Sequencing was carried out using PBMCs. Here the CDR3 DNA reads TGCGCCAGCAGCCATAGTTGGGGACTAGCGGGAGGGCCGAATGAGCAGTTCTTC. It yields the protein CASSHSWGLAGGPNEQFF.